Each of the 9 T cell receptor beta chains below was sequenced from the same sample in a study of OX40 agonist ivuxolimab in advanced cancers. The table came from immunoSEQ multiplex PCR; TCRdb's copy has only in-frame clones and leaves some out. The sample carries about 91,000 clones, 84% recorded once. The material sequenced was CD4+ or CD8+ T cells sorted from blood, taken in a trial of the OX40 agonist ivuxolimab. The source is an adult with an advanced solid tumor such as melanoma, head and neck, liver or kidney cancer.

This chain uses TRBV5-1 with TRBJ1-3, with TRBD1 matching over 8 bases. The CDR3 contains 17 residues. The V gene's germline CDR1 is SGHRS and CDR2 YFSETQ. V gave up 1 base and J gave up 4 bases; unmatched junction bases: 10. CDR3: CASSLSGQGGSGNTIYF. The CDR3 DNA is TGCGCCAGCAGCTTGTCCGGACAGGGAGGCTCCGGAAACACCATATATTTT.

V and J are TRBV5-1 and TRBJ2-3; D gene unclear. The CDR3 is 13 amino acids. The germline V gene has CDR1 SGHRS and CDR2 YFSETQ. The V and J ends lost 0 bases and 6 bases respectively, with 8 bases between them. The CDR3 sequence: CASSLGGRDTQYF. In DNA form, the CDR3 reads TGCGCCAGCAGCTTGGGGGGTCGGGATACGCAGTATTTT.

This sequence joins TRBV10-1 and TRBJ2-3, with 9 bases fitting TRBD1. V gave up 6 bases and J gave up 3 bases; unmatched junction bases: 7. The CDR3 is made up of 15 amino acids. CDR1 and CDR2 (germline): WNHNN, SYGVQD (reference sequence). CDR3 DNA sequence: TGCGCCAGCAGCCCAGGGACAGGGCTGACAGATACGCAGTATTTT. Amino acid sequence: CASSPGTGLTDTQYF.

The chain's CDR3 is CASSPHGQGAGEQYV. As DNA, the CDR3 is TGTGCCAGCAGCCCGCACGGACAGGGGGCGGGGGAGCAGTACGTC. This chain connects TRBV28 to TRBJ2-7; 11 nucleotides agree with TRBD1. This CDR3 is built from 15 residues. Germline CDR1 and CDR2: MDHEN and SYDVKM. The trim removed 6 bases at V and 7 bases at J, leaving 11 bases unmatched.

This clone was detected only a few times. The chain couples TRBV19 to TRBJ1-2; D unresolved. CDR1 and CDR2 (germline): LNHDA, SQIVND (reference sequence). Trimming removed 5 bases at V and 2 bases at J, with 12 bases between. This CDR3 comprises 14 residues. The CDR3 sequence: CASSRIDGNYGYTF. The CDR3 DNA is TGTGCCAGTAGTCGGATCGACGGAAACTATGGCTACACCTTC. Filled out from reference TRBV19 and TRBJ1-2, the complete variable domain reads DGGITQSPKYLFRKEGQNVTLSCEQNLNHDAMYWYRQDPGQGLRLIYYSQIVNDFQKGDIAEGYSVSREKKESFPLTVTSAQKNPTAFYLCASSRIDGNYGYTFGSGTRLTVV.

The J gene is TRBJ1-2, the V gene TRBV19; D is ambiguous. The CDR3 extends over 14 amino acids. Trimming cost V 6 bases and J 6 bases, with 17 bases left between them. Germline V gene data show CDR1 as LNHDA and CDR2 as SQIVND (reference sequence). The CDR3 DNA is TGTGCCAGTAGCCCCGGACTGTTTATGGATGGCTACACCTTC. Translated: CASSPGLFMDGYTF.

V and J are TRBV7-9 and TRBJ2-1; the match to TRBD1 covers 8 bases. The length of the CDR3 is 15 residues. Germline V gene lookup returns CDR1 SEHNR and CDR2 FQNEAQ (reference sequence). V was pared by 5 bases and J by 9 bases, with 12 bases of the junction left unmatched. As DNA, the CDR3 is TGTGCCAGCAGCCGCACCGGCAGGGGGCGCGGTGAGCAGTTCTTC. Translated: CASSRTGRGRGEQFF.

The count of this clone is one. This sequence joins TRBV10-3 and TRBJ2-3; D might be TRBD2 (5 bases). This CDR3 has 16 residues. Germline V lookup: CDR1 ENHRY, CDR2 SYGVKD. V was trimmed by 0 bases and J by 2 bases, leaving 12 bases between them. CDR3: CAISESTTGNTDTQYF. The CDR3 DNA reads as TGTGCCATCAGTGAGTCGACAACGGGGAACACAGATACGCAGTATTTT.

The gene calls are TRBV5-1 and TRBJ2-7, with 7 bases lining up with TRBD1. Germline lookup yields CDR1 SGHRS and CDR2 YFSETQ. Losses at the gene ends were 3 bases for V and 0 bases for J; bases not matched to a gene: 9. The CDR3 has 16 residues. The CDR3 loop is CASSSLGQRSSYEQYF. The CDR3 DNA is TGCGCCAGCAGCTCCCTGGGACAGAGGAGCTCCTACGAGCAGTACTTC.